The clone carrying this T cell receptor beta chain was observed a single time. Antigen unknown. Likely a read error: the CDR3 ends without its conserved phenylalanine or tryptophan. These data belong to a study of molecular identifiers for immune sequencing clone quantification. Study-wide results and limits: Clonotypes surpassing 20 RNA copies contained over 97% of effector molecules, versus under 1% in naive cells.

Using 10%, 30% or 50% RNA, naive CD8 libraries were derived from approximately 20,000 to 1,000,000 sorted cells. TCRdb ran MiXCR on the PCR reads and lists one entry per CDR3 protein. The sample shows fewer than 350,000 distinct CDR3 sequences, about a fifth of them seen only once. V shed 7 bases and J 5 bases; nucleotides not matched to a gene: 8. The CDR3 covers 13 residues. The germline gives CDR1 SQVTM, CDR2 ANQGSEA. The receptor was derived from a human donor in good health. Some libraries in this study had Jurkat cell RNA spiked in. Sequencing used naive CD8+ T cells from blood, with Jurkat cell RNA spiked in. The subset: FACS-sorted CD8+CD4-CCR7+CD45RA+ naive T cells. The chain joins TRBV29-1 to TRBJ1-1; 9 bases are a match to TRBD1. The CDR3 region is CSAQQGAGTEAFS. CDR3 coding DNA: TGCAGCGCTCAACAGGGGGCTGGGACTGAAGCTTTCTCT.